A selection of T cell receptor beta chains follows, all from one sample in a study of CD4+ T cells in melanoma. Using immunoSEQ multiplex PCR, the repertoire was profiled, and TCRdb retains in-frame clones only, with some absent. Found here are roughly 110,000 clones, over 80% of them singletons; the top ten hold 3.3%. The sequencing sample was made of peripheral blood. The receptors here all came from a human donor with melanoma. Each CDR3 is given with its conserved first and last residue. A D gene is named only where the DNA matches it firmly. Rows may omit the clone size; those that give it use once, few, many or a size class.

V gene	clone size	CDR3 length	J gene	D gene	CDR3 protein	CDR3 DNA
TRBV28	-	15	TRBJ2-2	TRBD2	CASTLGGGVPGELFF	TGTGCCAGCACCCTGGGCGGGGGGGTTCCCGGGGAGCTGTTTTTT
TRBV6-1	-	13	TRBJ1-2	TRBD1	CASLRDRVHGYTF	TGTGCCAGCCTCCGGGACAGGGTTCATGGCTACACCTTC
TRBV28	-	16	TRBJ2-7	TRBD1	CASSPSPGQGAAGQYF	TGTGCCAGCAGTCCATCGCCGGGACAGGGGGCAGCGGGGCAGTACTTC
TRBV7-3	-	14	TRBJ2-3	TRBD2	CASSPKAGVDTQYF	TGTGCCAGCAGCCCTAAAGCGGGAGTAGATACGCAGTATTTT
TRBV10-1	-	11	TRBJ2-1	-	CAGVPGNEQFF	TGCGCCGGAGTACCGGGCAATGAGCAGTTCTTC
TRBV11-1	-	13	TRBJ1-1	-	CASSSLRGAEAFF	TGTGCCAGCAGCTCCCTAAGGGGGGCCGAAGCTTTCTTT
TRBV11-2	-	15	TRBJ2-5	-	CASSLRVRGQETQYF	TGTGCCAGCAGCTTAAGGGTTAGAGGCCAAGAGACCCAGTACTTC
TRBV5-1	-	14	TRBJ1-2	-	CASSLSTGYGGYTF	TGCGCCAGCAGCCTATCTACAGGGTACGGGGGCTACACCTTC
TRBV20-1	few	8	TRBJ1-2	-	CSGVGYTF	TGCAGTGGCGTTGGCTACACCTTC
TRBV9	-	18	TRBJ2-7	TRBD2	CASSVAAGGRTISYEQYF	TGTGCCAGCAGCGTCGCCGCGGGGGGGAGAACAATCTCCTACGAGCAGTACTTC
TRBV18	-	16	TRBJ1-6	TRBD1	CASSPGTASVFSPLHF	TGTGCCAGCTCACCTGGGACAGCCTCGGTGTTCTCACCCCTCCACTTT
TRBV5-4	-	15	TRBJ1-2	-	CASSLVGTGPYGYTF	TGTGCCAGCAGCTTGGTTGGCACTGGACCCTATGGCTACACCTTC
TRBV5-1	-	13	TRBJ2-2	-	CASSLAGTGELFF	TGCGCCAGCAGCTTGGCCGGTACCGGGGAGCTGTTTTTT
TRBV7-6	-	14	TRBJ2-2	TRBD2	CASSRTSVPGELFF	TGTGCCAGCAGCCGGACTAGCGTCCCCGGGGAGCTGTTTTTT
TRBV19	-	13	TRBJ2-1	TRBD2	CASSNLLAGEQFF	TGTGCCAGTAGTAACCTACTAGCGGGAGAACAGTTCTTC
TRBV5-6	-	13	TRBJ1-1	-	CASNPWLNTEAFF	TGTGCCAGCAACCCGTGGTTGAACACTGAAGCTTTCTTT
TRBV15	-	16	TRBJ2-3	-	CATSRGRVGGTDTQYF	TGTGCCACCAGCAGAGGCCGGGTAGGGGGCACAGATACGCAGTATTTT
TRBV2	-	13	TRBJ1-2	-	CASSVMTGDGYTF	TGTGCCAGCAGTGTTATGACGGGGGATGGCTACACCTTC
TRBV18	-	15	TRBJ1-2	-	CASSTDRNIHFGYTF	TGTGCCAGCTCAACGGACAGAAATATTCATTTTGGCTACACCTTC
TRBV10-3	-	14	TRBJ2-7	-	CAISESRNSYEQYF	TGTGCCATCAGTGAGTCGAGGAATTCCTACGAGCAGTACTTC
TRBV29-1	-	13	TRBJ2-7	TRBD1	CSAGQGASYEQYF	TGCAGCGCCGGACAGGGGGCATCGTACGAGCAGTACTTC
TRBV10-3	-	15	TRBJ2-3	TRBD2	CAIRTSGAPTDTQYF	TGTGCCATCCGGACTAGCGGGGCCCCCACAGATACGCAGTATTTT
TRBV19	-	16	TRBJ2-5	-	CASSPPGGGRKATQYF	TGTGCCAGTAGTCCACCCGGGGGAGGACGAAAGGCTACCCAGTACTTC
TRBV7-9	-	16	TRBJ1-6	-	CASSGREGAYNSPLHF	TGTGCCAGCAGCGGACGGGAGGGGGCCTATAATTCACCCCTCCACTTT
TRBV4-3	-	15	TRBJ1-6	-	CASSQVLQSLFPLHF	TGCGCCAGCAGCCAAGTGCTACAGTCCCTTTTCCCCCTCCACTTT
TRBV18	-	14	TRBJ1-1	TRBD1	CASSPRETGGSAFF	TGTGCCAGCTCACCACGCGAGACAGGGGGTTCGGCTTTCTTT
TRBV4-3	once	15	TRBJ2-5	-	CASSQVIGFSETQYF	TGCGCCAGCAGCCAAGTTATCGGCTTCTCGGAGACCCAGTACTTC
TRBV19	-	15	TRBJ1-5	-	CASSFVGHSNQPQHF	TGTGCCAGTAGTTTCGTAGGACATAGCAATCAGCCCCAGCATTTT
TRBV27	-	14	TRBJ1-3	-	CASSWDSSGNTIYF	TGTGCCAGCTCGTGGGATAGCTCTGGAAACACCATATATTTT
TRBV4-3	-	16	TRBJ2-1	-	CASSQDLLAIYNEQFF	TGCGCCAGCAGCCAAGATCTCCTAGCGATCTACAATGAGCAGTTCTTC
TRBV27	-	15	TRBJ2-1	TRBD2	CASSSTSGRWNEQFF	TGTGCCAGCAGCTCCACTAGCGGGAGGTGGAATGAGCAGTTCTTC
TRBV9	-	14	TRBJ2-7	-	CASSAREPPYEQYF	TGTGCCAGCAGCGCCAGGGAGCCCCCCTACGAGCAGTACTTC
TRBV11-1	-	15	TRBJ2-1	TRBD2	CASSLGTSGRNEQFF	TGTGCCAGCAGCTTGGGGACTAGCGGGAGAAATGAGCAGTTCTTC
TRBV7-6	-	15	TRBJ2-1	TRBD2	CASSILAVSYNEQFF	TGTGCCAGCAGCATACTAGCGGTATCCTACAATGAGCAGTTCTTC
TRBV4-3	-	14	TRBJ1-1	TRBD1	CASSQTTGDTEAFF	TGCGCCAGCAGCCAAACGACAGGGGACACTGAAGCTTTCTTT
TRBV19	-	14	TRBJ2-7	TRBD2	CASSALAGTYEQYF	TGTGCCAGTAGTGCGTTAGCGGGTACCTACGAGCAGTACTTC
TRBV5-4	-	16	TRBJ2-1	TRBD1	CASSLAGTGNYNEQFF	TGTGCCAGCAGCTTGGCCGGGACAGGGAATTACAATGAGCAGTTCTTC
TRBV18	-	11	TRBJ2-7	-	CASSPSGERYF	TGTGCCAGCTCACCCTCGGGGGAGCGGTACTTC
TRBV5-1	-	17	TRBJ2-1	TRBD2	CASSLRLAGGLGNEQFF	TGCGCCAGCAGCTTGAGGCTAGCGGGGGGACTAGGTAATGAGCAGTTCTTC
TRBV5-4	-	14	TRBJ2-5	TRBD1	CASRPTGVEETQYF	TGTGCCAGCAGGCCAACAGGGGTGGAAGAGACCCAGTACTTC
TRBV10-3	-	14	TRBJ2-2	-	CAITRTENTGELFF	TGTGCCATCACGAGGACAGAAAACACCGGGGAGCTGTTTTTT
TRBV7-2	-	16	TRBJ2-1	TRBD2	CASSRAVAGGPREQFF	TGTGCCAGCAGCCGAGCGGTAGCGGGGGGCCCACGGGAGCAGTTCTTC
TRBV4-3	-	18	TRBJ2-3	TRBD2	CASSQDTAGGLIADTQYF	TGCGCCAGCAGCCAAGATACTGCGGGAGGGCTAATTGCAGATACGCAGTATTTT
TRBV28	-	15	TRBJ2-7	TRBD2	CASRATSGRTHEQYF	TGTGCCAGCAGGGCGACTAGCGGGAGGACTCACGAGCAGTACTTC
TRBV11-2	-	17	TRBJ1-4	-	CASSLAPVGPTNEKLFF	TGTGCCAGCAGCTTAGCCCCGGTGGGCCCAACTAATGAAAAACTGTTTTTT
TRBV19	once	22	TRBJ2-4	-	CASSPAGLLAKNIQYFGNIQYF	-
TRBV18	-	14	TRBJ1-1	-	CASSPPRGRTEAFF	TGTGCCAGCTCACCACCCAGGGGTCGGACTGAAGCTTTCTTT